Below, 29 T cell receptor beta chains from the same sample are listed, as sequenced in a study of fetal regulatory T cell absence and autoimmunity. This table comes from immunoSEQ multiplex PCR, and its TCRdb copy is limited to in-frame clones, with some not included. The sample consists of roughly 95,000 clones, approximately 75% of them appearing once. Source material: pancreas tissue. All receptors derive from a male donor with IPEX syndrome.

The chain joins TRBV10-1 to TRBJ2-1, with TRBD2 matching 7 bases. With 2 bases clipped from V and 6 bases from J, the junction kept 7 bases outside the gene matches. CDR1 WNHNN and CDR2 SYGVQD come from the germline V gene (reference sequence). CDR3 length: 15 residues. This CDR3 reads CASSEKGTNPNEQFF. CDR3 nucleotide sequence: TGCGCCAGCAGTGAGAAGGGGACTAACCCCAATGAGCAGTTCTTC.

The chain joins TRBV11-3 to TRBJ1-2, with a tentative D call TRBD1 (6 bases). Germline V gene data show CDR1 as SGHNT and CDR2 as YENEEA. The CDR3 is made up of 12 amino acids. The V end lost 4 bases, the J end lost 8 bases, and 11 bases lay between the germline ends. The CDR3 coding sequence is TGTGCCAGCAGCTACGGGACAATCGGCTACACCTTC. It translates to CASSYGTIGYTF.

This chain uses TRBV6-5 with TRBJ2-7, with 8 bases matching TRBD2. This CDR3 has 16 amino acids. The V segment lost 2 bases and the J segment 3 bases; nucleotides outside the gene matches: 9. From germline, CDR1 is MNHEY and CDR2 SVGAGI. The CDR3 region is CASSYLLAGHIYEQYF. The CDR3 bases are TGTGCCAGCAGTTACCTCCTAGCGGGCCACATCTACGAGCAGTACTTC.

This clone is medium-sized within its sample. The chain combines TRBV9 with TRBJ1-2, with 10 bases that match TRBD1. Losses at the gene ends were 2 bases for V and 4 bases for J; bases not matched to a gene: 2. Germline V gene lookup returns CDR1 SGDLS and CDR2 YYNGEE. This CDR3 is 14 amino acids long. The chain's CDR3 is CASSVWTGGYGYTF. DNA for the CDR3: TGTGCCAGCAGCGTTTGGACAGGGGGCTATGGCTACACCTTC.

This chain joins TRBV7-6 and TRBJ1-6; D call uncertain. V dropped 1 base and J dropped 0 bases, with 4 bases sitting between them. Germline CDR1 reads SGHVS; CDR2 reads FNYEAQ. The CDR3 totals 15 residues. The CDR3 region has the DNA TGTGCCAGCAGCTTAGACAGCTCCTATAATTCACCCCTCCACTTT. It encodes CASSLDSSYNSPLHF. The entire variable domain, with the rest obtained from reference TRBV7-6 and TRBJ1-6, is as follows: GAGVSQSPRYKVTKRGQDVALRCDPISGHVSLYWYRQALGQGPEFLTYFNYEAQQDKSGLPNDRFSAERPEGSISTLTIQRTEQRDSAMYRCASSLDSSYNSPLHFGNGTRLTVT.

V gene TRBV20-1 combines with J gene TRBJ2-3; D is undetermined. Germline V gene sequence: CDR1 DFQATT, CDR2 SNEGSKA (reference sequence). The length of the CDR3 is 11 residues. V lost 8 bases and J lost 10, with 16 bases in between. CDR3 in amino acids: CSCSRNGAQYF. In DNA, the CDR3 is TGCAGTTGTTCGAGGAATGGAGCGCAGTATTTT.

The chain links TRBV10-3 to TRBJ2-2; the D is unclear. The CDR3 extends over 16 amino acids. The germline gives CDR1 ENHRY, CDR2 SYGVKD. With 0 bases removed from V and 3 bases from J, the gap between germline ends came to 11 bases. CDR3 sequence (DNA): TGTGCCATCAGTGAGTCGGCAAGGGTGGACACCGGGGAGCTGTTTTTT. It yields the protein CAISESARVDTGELFF.

This sequence joins TRBV5-1 and TRBJ1-2, with TRBD1 identical over 7 bases. In germline, CDR1 is SGHRS, CDR2 YFSETQ. CDR3 length equals 15 residues. Trimming took 7 bases from V and 5 from J; bases not matched to a gene: 14. This chain's CDR3 is CASSPLGKQGYGYTF. The DNA of the CDR3 is TGCGCCAGCTCGCCGTTGGGAAAACAGGGGTATGGCTACACCTTC. Variable domain in full (rest from reference TRBV5-1 and TRBJ1-2): KAGVTQTPRYLIKTRGQQVTLSCSPISGHRSVSWYQQTPGQGLQFLFEYFSETQRNKGNFPGRFSGRQFSNSRSEMNVSTLELGDSALYLCASSPLGKQGYGYTFGSGTRLTVV.

This clone was observed a few times. V usage is TRBV5-5 and J usage is TRBJ1-5, with D possibly being TRBD1 (6 bases). CDR1 is SGHKS, CDR2 YYEKEE, per germline (reference sequence). The CDR3 length is 15 residues. Trimming cost V 3 bases and J 7 bases, with 17 bases left between them. The DNA of the CDR3 is TGTGCCAGCAGCTCGGCGGGACACCCGAGACAGCCCCAGCATTTT. It translates to CASSSAGHPRQPQHF.

This sequence joins TRBV4-3 and TRBJ1-4, with TRBD1 matching 9 bases. Trimming cost V 3 bases and J 3 bases; bases outside gene matches: 8. CDR1 is LGHNA and CDR2 is YSLEER in the germline V gene. The CDR3 consists of 17 residues. The CDR3 sequence is CASSHPGQGSPNEKLFF. In DNA, the CDR3 is TGCGCCAGCAGCCACCCGGGACAGGGCTCGCCTAATGAAAAACTGTTTTTT.

This clone was seen many times. The chain combines TRBV2 with TRBJ1-2, with no clear D. Deletions cut 3 bases from V and 0 bases from J, with 8 bases between. The CDR3 is 14 amino acids. The V gene's germline CDR1 is SNHLY and CDR2 FYNNEI. CDR3 amino acids: CASSETIANYGYTF. Here the CDR3 DNA reads TGTGCCAGCAGTGAGACAATAGCTAACTATGGCTACACCTTC.

This clone was seen only a few times. The J gene is TRBJ2-3, the V gene TRBV10-2, with D possibly TRBD1 on 7 matching bases. The germline V gene encodes CDR1 WSHSY and CDR2 SAAADI. The CDR3 spans 12 residues. Trimming shortened V by 7 bases and J by 4 bases, and 9 bases separated the two germline ends. The CDR3: CASTGGSDTQYF. The DNA of the CDR3 is TGCGCCAGCACAGGGGGGTCAGATACGCAGTATTTT.

The chain has TRBV2 and TRBJ1-2, with D possibly being TRBD1 (5 bases). The V end was cut by 4 bases, the J end by 4 bases, with 13 bases between. Germline V gene data show CDR1 as SNHLY and CDR2 as FYNNEI. The CDR3 runs to 14 residues. CDR3 nucleotide sequence: TGTGCCAGCAGTGGGGCGCGCAGGGTCTATGGCTACACCTTC. Its translation is CASSGARRVYGYTF.

This clone was counted a few times. The chain has TRBV12-1 and TRBJ2-7; the tabulated D call, TRBD1, remains unverified against the DNA. TRBV12-1 is marked as a pseudogene. This CDR3 comprises 13 residues. The CDR3 DNA follows: TGTGCCAGCAGGGGGACAGGGTACCACGAGCAGTACTTC. This sequence encodes CASRGTGYHEQYF.

V usage is TRBV5-1 and J usage is TRBJ2-3; D tentatively reads TRBD1 or TRBD2 (6 bases each). The germline V and J ends were trimmed by 3 bases and 2 bases, with 10 bases remaining between them. The CDR3 is 14 residues long. Looked up from germline, CDR1 is SGHRS and CDR2 is YFSETQ. CDR3 in DNA: TGCGCCAGCAGCTCGGGGGACATCACAGATACGCAGTATTTT. It translates to CASSSGDITDTQYF.

The table lists this clone with a few counts. The chain joins TRBV7-9 to TRBJ2-1; TRBD2 agrees at 14 bases. Germline V gene data show CDR1 as SEHNR and CDR2 as FQNEAQ (reference sequence). With V trimmed by 4 bases and J by 0 bases, 5 bases remained unmatched. This CDR3 comprises 18 residues. CDR3 amino acids: CASSSTSGRGSSYNEQFF. The CDR3 nucleotides are TGTGCCAGCAGCTCGACTAGCGGGAGGGGCAGCTCCTACAATGAGCAGTTCTTC.

The genes are TRBV7-8 and TRBJ2-7; a possible D gene is TRBD2 (6 bases). The CDR3 length is 16 residues. V lost 3 bases and J 2 bases, leaving 17 bases between the germline ends. The germline gives CDR1 SGHVS, CDR2 FQNEAQ. The CDR3 DNA reads as TGTGCCAGCAGCTTGGCCGCGGGACGAGCTACCTACGAGCAGTACTTC. This sequence encodes CASSLAAGRATYEQYF.

The rearrangement links TRBV9 to TRBJ1-2; D perhaps matches TRBD1 (6 bases). This CDR3 spans 16 amino acids. With 0 bases removed from V and 0 bases from J, the gap between germline ends came to 12 bases. The germline V gene encodes CDR1 SGDLS and CDR2 YYNGEE. CDR3: CASSVGGTNPNYGYTF. For the CDR3, the DNA is TGTGCCAGCAGCGTAGGGGGGACAAACCCTAACTATGGCTACACCTTC.

This clone appeared a few times. The chain carries TRBV5-1 and TRBJ2-3; TRBD2 matches 8 bases. The CDR3 has 15 amino acids. After removal of 1 base from V and 1 base from J, the junction contained 2 bases not matched to a gene. The germline gives CDR1 SGHRS, CDR2 YFSETQ. The CDR3 DNA sequence: TGCGCCAGCAGCTTGAAGGGACTAGGCACAGATACGCAGTATTTT. As protein: CASSLKGLGTDTQYF.

This clone was recorded a few times. The rearrangement joins TRBV5-1 to TRBJ2-5; D is unresolved. The germline gives CDR1 SGHRS, CDR2 YFSETQ. The V gene lost 5 bases and the J gene lost 3 bases, with 14 bases spanning the gap. This CDR3 spans 14 amino acids. CDR3 in DNA: TGCGCCAGCAGTTTAGGCCTCACCAAAGAGACCCAGTACTTC. Translated, it gives CASSLGLTKETQYF.

This clone appeared a few times. As DNA, the CDR3 is TGTGCCAGCAGTTTATCTCAGAACGGCTACGAGCAGTACTTC. Encoded protein: CASSLSQNGYEQYF. The rearrangement joins TRBV27 to TRBJ2-7; D uncertain. Trimming removed 0 bases from V and 3 bases from J, with 9 bases in between. The CDR3 totals 14 residues. Looked up from germline, CDR1 is MNHEY and CDR2 is SMNVEV (reference sequence).

The V gene is TRBV4-1, the J gene TRBJ2-1; D remains ambiguous. The CDR3 loop spans 16 amino acids. The V and J ends lost 3 bases and 4 bases respectively, with 16 bases between them. The germline V gene has CDR1 MGHRA and CDR2 YSYEKL. CDR3: CASSQGEASLYNEQFF. The CDR3 bases are TGCGCCAGCAGCCAGGGCGAAGCGAGCCTATACAATGAGCAGTTCTTC.

The chain uses TRBV12-5 and TRBJ2-7; 10 positions agree with TRBD1. CDR3 length: 16 amino acids. The V and J ends lost 2 bases and 6 bases, in that order; junction bases with no gene match: 10. The germline gives CDR1 LGHNT, CDR2 FRNRAP. As DNA, the CDR3 is TGTGCTAGTGGTTTGCTATCTGCCCGGGACAGGGGCGAGCAGTACTTC. Its translation is CASGLLSARDRGEQYF.

The J gene is TRBJ2-7, the V gene TRBV10-3; D is possibly TRBD1 (6 bases). The CDR3 runs to 13 residues. Trimming shortened V by 8 bases and J by 3 bases, and 14 bases separated the two germline ends. Germline CDR1 reads ENHRY; CDR2 reads SYGVKD. Here the CDR3 reads CAIRPDRSYEQYF. Written as DNA, the CDR3 is TGTGCCATCCGACCTGACAGGAGCTACGAGCAGTACTTC.

The chain couples TRBV4-1 to TRBJ1-1; D not certain. V lost 0 bases, J lost 0 bases, and 14 bases lay in between. CDR1 and CDR2 from the germline V gene are MGHRA and YSYEKL. The CDR3 extends over 17 amino acids. CDR3 region: CASSQDRRARMNTEAFF. Here the CDR3 DNA reads TGCGCCAGCAGCCAAGATCGAAGGGCACGCATGAACACTGAAGCTTTCTTT.

This clone occurred a few times. This chain joins TRBV4-2 and TRBJ2-4, with unresolved D. The CDR3 is 15 amino acids. With 1 base removed from V and 1 base from J, the gap between germline ends came to 8 bases. CDR1 is LGHNA, CDR2 YNFKEQ, per germline. This chain's CDR3 is CASSQGSGAKNIQYF. CDR3 nucleotides: TGTGCCAGCAGCCAAGGGTCCGGGGCCAAAAACATTCAGTACTTC.

The chain couples TRBV18 to TRBJ2-1, with 14 bases that match TRBD2. J gave up 3 bases and V 4 bases, and 8 bases lay outside the gene matches. Germline CDR1 and CDR2: KGHSH and LQKENI. The CDR3 extends over 18 amino acids. The CDR3 spells CASSLPGTSGRGYNEQFF. The DNA for the CDR3 is TGTGCCAGCTCACTTCCCGGGACTAGCGGGAGAGGCTACAATGAGCAGTTCTTC.

This CDR3 reads CASRPWGDPNEKLFF. CDR3 in DNA: TGTGCCAGCAGACCCTGGGGGGACCCTAATGAAAAACTGTTTTTT. The chain uses TRBV2 and TRBJ1-4; D possibly corresponds to TRBD1 (5 bases). The ends were cut back, 6 bases at V and 3 bases at J, with 14 bases in the middle. This CDR3 region has 15 residues. Germline V gives CDR1 SNHLY, CDR2 FYNNEI.

This chain uses TRBV7-8 with TRBJ1-2; D is ambiguous. This CDR3 spans 13 amino acids. From germline, CDR1 is SGHVS and CDR2 FQNEAQ. With 5 bases removed from V and 2 bases from J, the gap between germline ends came to 9 bases. The DNA for the CDR3 is TGTGCCAGCAGCCCGTCCCTCAACTATGGCTACACCTTC. This codes for CASSPSLNYGYTF.